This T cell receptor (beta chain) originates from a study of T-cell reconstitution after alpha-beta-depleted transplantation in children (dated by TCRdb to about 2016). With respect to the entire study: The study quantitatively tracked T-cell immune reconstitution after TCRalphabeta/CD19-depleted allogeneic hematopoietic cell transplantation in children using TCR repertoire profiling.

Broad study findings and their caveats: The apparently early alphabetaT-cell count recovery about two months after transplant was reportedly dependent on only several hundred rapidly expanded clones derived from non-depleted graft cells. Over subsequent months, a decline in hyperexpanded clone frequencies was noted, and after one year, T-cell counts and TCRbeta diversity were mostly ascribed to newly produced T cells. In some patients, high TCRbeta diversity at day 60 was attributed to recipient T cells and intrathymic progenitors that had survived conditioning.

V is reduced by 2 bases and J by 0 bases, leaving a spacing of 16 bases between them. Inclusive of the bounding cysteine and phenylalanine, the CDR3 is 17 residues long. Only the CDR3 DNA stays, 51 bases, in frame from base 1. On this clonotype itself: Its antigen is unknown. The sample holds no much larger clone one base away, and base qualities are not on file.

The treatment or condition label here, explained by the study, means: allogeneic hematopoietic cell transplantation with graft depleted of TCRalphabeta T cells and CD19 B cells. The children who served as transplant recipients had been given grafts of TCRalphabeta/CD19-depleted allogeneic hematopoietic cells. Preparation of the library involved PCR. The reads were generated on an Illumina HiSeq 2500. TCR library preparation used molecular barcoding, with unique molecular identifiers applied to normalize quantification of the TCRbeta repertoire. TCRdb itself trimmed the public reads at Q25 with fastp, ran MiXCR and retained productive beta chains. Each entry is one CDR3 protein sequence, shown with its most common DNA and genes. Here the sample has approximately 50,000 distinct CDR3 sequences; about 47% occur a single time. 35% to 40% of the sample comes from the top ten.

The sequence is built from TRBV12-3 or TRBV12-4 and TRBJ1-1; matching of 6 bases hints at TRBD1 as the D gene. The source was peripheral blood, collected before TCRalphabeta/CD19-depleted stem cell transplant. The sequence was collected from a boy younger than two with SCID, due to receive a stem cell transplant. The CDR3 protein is CASSLLQGAFMNTEAFF. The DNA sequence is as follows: TGTGCCAGCAGTTTATTACAGGGAGCCTTCATGAACACTGAAGCTTTCTTT.